A few counts support the clone carrying this T cell receptor beta chain. Cohorts were based on clinical histories the participants reported. Two negative PCRs, clearance, or symptom resolution had been documented for recovered Cohort 3 donors. The sample is drawn from a study of blood T cell repertoires in COVID-19. Study details: Sample material is recorded as cDNA or gDNA derived from T cells, B-cell-depleted T cells, or PBMCs.

Original methodology: Amplification with reference gene primers provided the estimates of nucleated cell counts. The assay was immunoSEQ multiplex PCR, and TCRdb's table has in-frame clones only and misses some. D and trimming come from the DNA, and the V and J calls and clone size come from that table. The data hold fewer than 350,000 clones, with approximately 86% observed a single time. The sample taken for sequencing was PBMCs or T cells enriched from blood (not recorded which). This receptor was obtained from a woman in her 30s who had recovered from COVID-19.

The CDR3 sequence: CSASSESTDTQYF. CDR3 nucleotides: TGCAGTGCTAGTTCTGAGAGCACAGATACGCAGTATTTT. The chain uses TRBV20-1 and TRBJ2-3; D gene ambiguous. Trimming shortened V by 3 bases and J by 0 bases, and 7 bases separated the two germline ends. The CDR3 covers 13 residues. The germline V gene has CDR1 DFQATT and CDR2 SNEGSKA (reference sequence).